One and the same sample provided the 24 T cell receptor beta chains below, sequenced in a study of cytotoxic CD8 clonotypes in ibrutinib-treated CLL. The assay was immunoSEQ multiplex PCR, and TCRdb's table has in-frame clones only and misses some. This table holds about 86,000 clones, 86% found once. The source was PBMCs, collected before ibrutinib treatment. The source of these receptors is a human donor with chronic lymphocytic leukemia.

The V gene is TRBV6-1, the J gene TRBJ1-1; D gene unclear. The CDR3 totals 13 residues. Trimming removed 6 bases at V and 0 bases at J, with 8 bases between. The germline gives CDR1 MNHNS, CDR2 SASEGT. The CDR3 loop is CASRLGMNTEAFF. CDR3 sequence (DNA): TGTGCCAGCAGGCTGGGGATGAACACTGAAGCTTTCTTT.

The chain uses TRBV5-8 and TRBJ1-4, with TRBD1 matching 8 bases. The CDR3 extends over 14 amino acids. From germline, CDR1 is SGHTS and CDR2 YDEGEE. J gave up 8 bases and V 5 bases, and 8 bases lay outside the gene matches. CDR3 coding DNA: TGTGCCAGCAGATTCGACAGGGGTAGAGAAAAACTGTTTTTT. Translation gives CASRFDRGREKLFF.

The chain carries TRBV7-2 and TRBJ1-4; D is perhaps TRBD1 (5 bases). Trimming removed 6 bases from V and 0 bases from J, with 8 bases in between. Germline CDR1 is SGHTA and CDR2 is FQGNSA. The CDR3 spans 14 residues. The CDR3 here is CASRVGPTNEKLFF. The CDR3 region has the DNA TGTGCCAGCAGAGTGGGACCAACTAATGAAAAACTGTTTTTT.

This chain connects TRBV19 to TRBJ2-7; a weak D match, TRBD1 (6 bases). The CDR3 is made up of 12 amino acids. Deletions cut 9 bases from V and 2 bases from J, with 11 bases between. Germline CDR1 and CDR2: LNHDA and SQIVND (reference sequence). The CDR3 region has the DNA TGTGCCAGGACAGGACCTCCCTACGAGCAGTACTTC. Amino acids: CARTGPPYEQYF.

This chain links TRBV5-4 with TRBJ2-1, with 10 bases fitting TRBD2. CDR3 size: 14 residues. V lost 5 bases to trimming and J lost 9 bases; unmatched junction nucleotides: 8. Germline V gene data show CDR1 as SGHNT and CDR2 as YYREEE (reference sequence). CDR3 coding DNA: TGTGCCAGCAGTAAAGCTAGCGGGAGAGGTGAGCAGTTCTTC. Protein: CASSKASGRGEQFF. Complete variable domain (other parts from reference TRBV5-4 and TRBJ2-1): ETGVTQSPTHLIKTRGQQVTLRCSSQSGHNTVSWYQQALGQGPQFIFQYYREEENGRGNFPPRFSGLQFPNYSSELNVNALELDDSALYLCASSKASGRGEQFFGPGTRLTVL.

This sequence joins TRBV5-1 and TRBJ2-5; a possible D gene is TRBD1 (5 bases). The CDR3 loop spans 13 amino acids. Trimming cost V 0 bases and J 7 bases, with 10 bases left between them. Germline V lookup: CDR1 SGHRS, CDR2 YFSETQ. CDR3 in amino acids: CASSLEDMGTQYF. DNA for the CDR3: TGCGCCAGCAGCTTGGAGGACATGGGGACCCAGTACTTC.

The V call is TRBV28, the J call TRBJ2-7, with D possibly being TRBD1 (7 bases). CDR1 is MDHEN, CDR2 SYDVKM, per germline. The CDR3 totals 15 residues. V was pared by 7 bases and J by 6 bases, with 22 bases between. The CDR3 protein is CASTPAGGLWGEQYF. The CDR3 DNA follows: TGTGCCAGCACCCCGGCAGGGGGGTTGTGGGGCGAGCAGTACTTC. Based on the CDR3 plus reference TRBV28 and TRBJ2-7, the full variable domain is DVKVTQSSRYLVKRTGEKVFLECVQDMDHENMFWYRQDPGLGLRLIYFSYDVKMKEKGDIPEGYSVSREKKERFSLILESASTNQTSMYLCASTPAGGLWGEQYFGPGTRLTVT.

The chain has TRBV10-3 and TRBJ2-3, with D tentatively TRBD2 (5 bases). CDR3 length equals 14 residues. Trimming pared 11 bases from V and 2 bases from J, leaving 17 bases between. In germline, CDR1 is ENHRY, CDR2 SYGVKD. The CDR3 sequence is CARPWRGSTDTQYF. For the CDR3, the DNA is TGTGCCCGACCATGGAGAGGGTCCACAGATACGCAGTATTTT.

This chain uses TRBV7-3 with TRBJ1-1, with D possibly being TRBD1 (5 bases). The V end was cut by 5 bases, the J end by 0 bases, with 16 bases between. There are 16 residues in the CDR3. CDR1 and CDR2 from the germline V gene are SGHTA and FQGTGA. The CDR3 DNA follows: TGTGCCAGCAGCCTAAAGCGGGGGTTGGTGAACACTGAAGCTTTCTTT. It specifies CASSLKRGLVNTEAFF. Based on the CDR3 plus reference TRBV7-3 and TRBJ1-1, the full variable domain is GAGVSQTPSNKVTEKGKYVELRCDPISGHTALYWYRQSLGQGPEFLIYFQGTGAADDSGLPNDRFFAVRPEGSVSTLKIQRTERGDSAVYLCASSLKRGLVNTEAFFGQGTRLTVV.

The rearrangement uses TRBV18 and TRBJ1-5; D is possibly TRBD1 (6 bases). V was clipped by 5 bases and J by 1 base, with 12 bases between them. This CDR3 region has 15 residues. Germline V gene sequence: CDR1 KGHSH, CDR2 LQKENI. CDR3: CASSISRGSNQPQHF. The DNA for the CDR3 is TGTGCCAGCTCAATTTCCAGGGGCAGCAATCAGCCCCAGCATTTT.

This chain uses TRBV5-1 with TRBJ2-7; D may be TRBD2 (5 bases). This CDR3 is built from 14 residues. CDR1 and CDR2 (germline): SGHRS, YFSETQ. Trimming cost V 4 bases and J 2 bases, with 13 bases left between them. The CDR3 region has the DNA TGCGCCAGCAGCCGGGGATCTGGGGCCTACGAGCAGTACTTC. It specifies CASSRGSGAYEQYF.

The gene calls are TRBV7-3 and TRBJ2-5, with D perhaps being TRBD1 or TRBD2 (5 bases each). Germline assignment: CDR1 SGHTA and CDR2 FQGTGA. V lost 5 bases and J 2 bases, leaving 15 bases between the germline ends. The length of the CDR3 is 15 residues. The CDR3 coding sequence is TGTGCCAGCAGCGTCTTTGGGGGATCACAAGAGACCCAGTACTTC. Amino acid sequence: CASSVFGGSQETQYF.

CDR3 amino acids: CASSPGGYQETQYF. The CDR3 DNA reads as TGTGCCAGCAGCCCGGGGGGGTACCAAGAGACCCAGTACTTC. The V gene is TRBV5-6, the J gene TRBJ2-5, with 8 bases identical to TRBD2. The length of the CDR3 is 14 residues. In germline, CDR1 is SGHDT, CDR2 YYEEEE. The ends lost 4 bases at V and 0 bases at J; junction bases unmatched: 2.

This chain joins TRBV18 and TRBJ2-3, with TRBD1 matching over 9 bases. The CDR3 contains 17 residues. The germline CDR1 and CDR2 sequences are KGHSH and LQKENI. J lost 0 bases, V lost 2 bases, and 6 bases had no gene match. DNA for the CDR3: TGTGCCAGCTCACCAGATACACAGGGGGCTAGCACAGATACGCAGTATTTT. It is translated as CASSPDTQGASTDTQYF.

This chain joins TRBV5-5 and TRBJ1-5; D unclear. From germline, CDR1 is SGHKS and CDR2 YYEKEE (reference sequence). This CDR3 contains 15 residues. The V end lost 5 bases, the J end lost 1 base, and 13 bases lay between the germline ends. CDR3 sequence (DNA): TGTGCCAGCAGTTACTCCGGGATAAGCAATCAGCCCCAGCATTTT. Protein: CASSYSGISNQPQHF.

V and J are TRBV19 and TRBJ2-1, with TRBD2 matching 11 bases. CDR1 is LNHDA and CDR2 is SQIVND in the germline V gene (reference sequence). This CDR3 is 16 amino acids long. The J segment lost 5 bases and the V segment lost 4 bases, leaving 7 bases of the junction unmatched. CDR3 amino acids: CASSTTSGRDNNEQFF. For the CDR3, the DNA is TGTGCCAGTAGTACCACTAGCGGGAGAGATAACAATGAGCAGTTCTTC.

Turning to this clone: The same CDR3 is also encoded by other DNA sequences in this sample. The rearrangement uses TRBV7-6 and TRBJ2-2, with D possibly TRBD2 on 5 matching bases. The CDR3 is 15 amino acids. V lost 2 bases and J 4 bases, leaving 11 bases between the germline ends. Per germline, CDR1 SGHVS and CDR2 FNYEAQ. CDR3 protein: CASSLRRVGTGELFF. In DNA form, the CDR3 reads TGTGCCAGCAGCTTAAGGCGGGTCGGCACCGGGGAGCTGTTTTTT.

The V and J genes are TRBV7-9 and TRBJ1-1, with TRBD1 as a possible D gene (5 bases). Trimming shortened V by 4 bases and J by 6 bases, and 9 bases separated the two germline ends. CDR1 and CDR2 (germline): SEHNR, FQNEAQ (reference sequence). The CDR3 runs 12 residues. CDR3 in DNA: TGTGCCAGCAGCTCTCTGGGGGCTGAAGCTTTCTTT. Its protein is CASSSLGAEAFF.

DNA of the CDR3: TGCGCCAGCAGCTCGTTACTAGCGGGAGACACAGATACGCAGTATTTT. It translates to CASSSLLAGDTDTQYF. J is TRBJ2-3 and V is TRBV5-1; 11 positions match TRBD2. Germline trimming cut 3 bases from V and 2 bases from J; bases unmatched to any gene: 5. This CDR3 contains 16 residues. Germline loops: CDR1 SGHRS, CDR2 YFSETQ.

The chain has TRBV10-3 and TRBJ1-1; D perhaps matches TRBD1 (5 bases). The CDR3 totals 13 residues. Germline V lookup: CDR1 ENHRY, CDR2 SYGVKD. V lost 10 bases to trimming and J lost 0 bases, with 12 bases between them. CDR3 sequence: CATSGAVNTEAFF. In DNA, the CDR3 is TGTGCCACATCTGGGGCTGTGAACACTGAAGCTTTCTTT.

The chain has TRBV19 and TRBJ1-3, with TRBD1 matching 10 bases. Germline-derived CDR1 and CDR2 are LNHDA and SQIVND (reference sequence). V dropped 6 bases and J dropped 4; count of bases not matched to a gene: 9. The CDR3 covers 16 residues. CDR3 in amino acids: CASSPGTGVAGNTIYF. DNA of the CDR3: TGTGCCAGTAGCCCCGGGACAGGGGTCGCCGGAAACACCATATATTTT.

The V and J genes are TRBV7-8 and TRBJ2-6; D is perhaps TRBD2 (6 bases). Per the germline V gene, CDR1 is SGHVS and CDR2 is FQNEAQ. The V end was cut by 4 bases, the J end by 2 bases, with 9 bases between. The CDR3 has 15 amino acids. This CDR3 reads CASSSGLPGANVLTF. The CDR3 DNA sequence: TGTGCCAGCAGCTCGGGACTCCCTGGGGCCAACGTCCTGACTTTC.

There are a few counts of this clone. The chain couples TRBV11-3 to TRBJ2-3; 8 bases line up with TRBD1. Germline V lookup: CDR1 SGHNT, CDR2 YENEEA. V trimming: 5 bases; J trimming: 1 base; junction bases outside the gene matches: 11. The CDR3 extends over 17 amino acids. In DNA, the CDR3 is TGTGCCAGCAGCCGCCCTTCAGACAGGGGTGGCACAGATACGCAGTATTTT. It encodes CASSRPSDRGGTDTQYF.

This rearrangement joins TRBV30 to TRBJ2-2; 7 bases agree with TRBD1. The CDR3 consists of 14 residues. The V gene end was trimmed by 0 bases and the J gene end by 7 bases; junction bases not matched to a gene: 5. CDR1 is GTSNPN, CDR2 SVGIG, per germline (reference sequence). CDR3 bases: TGTGCCTGGAGTGTACGGCAGGGGGACGGGGAGCTGTTTTTT. Amino acid sequence: CAWSVRQGDGELFF. The full variable domain, completed using reference TRBV30 and TRBJ2-2, is SQTIHQWPATLVQPVGSPLSLECTVEGTSNPNLYWYRQAAGRGLQLLFYSVGIGQISSEVPQNLSASRPQDRQFILSSKKLLLSDSGFYLCAWSVRQGDGELFFGEGSRLTVL.